This entry features one TCR beta chain sequence. Its antigen target is currently unknown. The input lacks base qualities; no much larger clone sits a single base away. Library method: the immunoSEQ multiplex PCR assay. The table was pulled from immuneACCESS by TCRdb, which kept in-frame rearrangements only. Such tables lose some clones; where checked, under half of the loss comes from unresolved V genes, and the rest has no known cause. For this sample there are 170,000 or so clones; 90% to 95% appear just once. The top ten constitute more than 1.1% of the sample. The germline V gene (reference sequence) provides CDR1 SEHNR and CDR2 FQNEAQ. V loses 7 bases, J loses 8 bases, and the germline ends lie 15 bases apart. From its cysteine to its phenylalanine, the CDR3 spans 14 amino acids. Solely the CDR3 DNA is kept, with 42 bases framed from the first base. The data are from a study of control samples from healthy donors and cancer patients (dated by TCRdb to the early 2020s).

Recombination joined TRBV7-9 with TRBJ1-6; possibly the D gene is TRBD1, per 6 matching bases. Source material: blood. The clonotype comes from a woman between 18 and 29 years old in good health. The nucleotides are TGTGCCAGCACTGCTTGGGGGCAAGATTCACCCCTCCACTTT. Its protein product is CASTAWGQDSPLHF. The CDR3, completed at both ends by the reference TRBV7-9 and TRBJ1-6 genes, gives the full variable domain DTGVSQNPRHKITKRGQNVTFRCDPISEHNRLYWYRQTLGQGPEFLTYFQNEAQLEKSRLLSDRFSAERPKGSFSTLEIQRTEQGDSAMYLCASTAWGQDSPLHFGNGTRLTVT.